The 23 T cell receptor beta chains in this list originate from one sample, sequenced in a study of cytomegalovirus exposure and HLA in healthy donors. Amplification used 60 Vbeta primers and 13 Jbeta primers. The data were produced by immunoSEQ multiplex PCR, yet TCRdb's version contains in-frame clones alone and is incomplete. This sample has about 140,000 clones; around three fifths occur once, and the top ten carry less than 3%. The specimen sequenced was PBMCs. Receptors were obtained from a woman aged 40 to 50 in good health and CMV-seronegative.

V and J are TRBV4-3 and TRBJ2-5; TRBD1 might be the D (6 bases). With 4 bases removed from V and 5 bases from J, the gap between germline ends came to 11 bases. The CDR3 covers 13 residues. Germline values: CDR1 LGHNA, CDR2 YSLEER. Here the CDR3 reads CASSPWQGETQYF. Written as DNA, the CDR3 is TGCGCCAGCAGCCCATGGCAGGGGGAGACCCAGTACTTC.

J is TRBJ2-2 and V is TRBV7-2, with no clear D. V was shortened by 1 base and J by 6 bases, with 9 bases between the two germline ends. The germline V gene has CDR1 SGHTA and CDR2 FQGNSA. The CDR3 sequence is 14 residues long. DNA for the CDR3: TGTGCCAGCAGCTTAGTGTGGCAGGCCGGGGAGCTGTTTTTT. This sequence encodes CASSLVWQAGELFF.

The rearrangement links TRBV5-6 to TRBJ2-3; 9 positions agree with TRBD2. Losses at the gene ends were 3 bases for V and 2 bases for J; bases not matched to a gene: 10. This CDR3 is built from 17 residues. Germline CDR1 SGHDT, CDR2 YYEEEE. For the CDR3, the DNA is TGTGCCAGCAGCTCCGAGCGGGGGGACCCCGACACAGATACGCAGTATTTT. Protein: CASSSERGDPDTDTQYF.

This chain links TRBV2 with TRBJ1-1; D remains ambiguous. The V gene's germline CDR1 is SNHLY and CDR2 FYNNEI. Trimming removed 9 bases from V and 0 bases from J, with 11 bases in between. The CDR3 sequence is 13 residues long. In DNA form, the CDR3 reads TGTGCCAGTAGACTCGGGGTGAACACTGAAGCTTTCTTT. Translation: CASRLGVNTEAFF.

CDR3 residues: CASTPTGGALTEAFF. CDR3 DNA sequence: TGTGCCAGCACCCCGACAGGGGGCGCGTTGACTGAAGCTTTCTTT. The gene calls are TRBV2 and TRBJ1-1, with 10 bases aligning to TRBD1. This CDR3 spans 15 amino acids. The trim removed 7 bases at V and 5 bases at J, leaving 10 bases unmatched. Looked up from germline, CDR1 is SNHLY and CDR2 is FYNNEI. Variable domain in full (rest from reference TRBV2 and TRBJ1-1): EPEVTQTPSHQVTQMGQEVILRCVPISNHLYFYWYRQILGQKVEFLVSFYNNEISEKSEIFDDQFSVERPDGSNFTLKIRSTKLEDSAMYFCASTPTGGALTEAFFGQGTRLTVV.

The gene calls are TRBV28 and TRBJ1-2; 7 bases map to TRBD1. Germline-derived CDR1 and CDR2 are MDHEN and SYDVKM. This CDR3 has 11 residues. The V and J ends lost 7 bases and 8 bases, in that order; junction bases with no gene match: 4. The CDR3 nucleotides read TGTGCCAGCAAACAGGGGTTAGGCTACACCTTC. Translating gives CASKQGLGYTF.

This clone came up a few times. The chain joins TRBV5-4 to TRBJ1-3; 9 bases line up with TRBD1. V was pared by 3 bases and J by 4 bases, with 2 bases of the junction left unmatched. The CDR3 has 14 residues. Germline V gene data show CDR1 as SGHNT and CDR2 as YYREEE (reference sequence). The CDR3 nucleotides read TGTGCCAGCAGCTACGACAGGGGGGGAAACACCATATATTTT. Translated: CASSYDRGGNTIYF.

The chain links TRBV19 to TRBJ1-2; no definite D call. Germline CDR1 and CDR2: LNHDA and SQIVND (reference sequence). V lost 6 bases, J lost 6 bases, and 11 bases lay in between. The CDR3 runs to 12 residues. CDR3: CASRRRNNGYTF. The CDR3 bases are TGTGCCAGTAGGCGCAGGAATAATGGCTACACCTTC.

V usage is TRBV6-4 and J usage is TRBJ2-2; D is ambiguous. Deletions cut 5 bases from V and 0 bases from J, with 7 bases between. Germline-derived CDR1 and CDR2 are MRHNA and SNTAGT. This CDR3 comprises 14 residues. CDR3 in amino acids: CASSSSSNTGELFF. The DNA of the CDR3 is TGTGCCAGCAGTAGCTCCTCGAACACCGGGGAGCTGTTTTTT.

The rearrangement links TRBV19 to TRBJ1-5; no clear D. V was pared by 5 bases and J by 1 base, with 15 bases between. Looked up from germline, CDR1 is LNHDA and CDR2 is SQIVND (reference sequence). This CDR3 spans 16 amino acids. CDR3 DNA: TGTGCCAGTAGTCTTCTGGGCCGGGAGAGCAATCAGCCCCAGCATTTT. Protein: CASSLLGRESNQPQHF.

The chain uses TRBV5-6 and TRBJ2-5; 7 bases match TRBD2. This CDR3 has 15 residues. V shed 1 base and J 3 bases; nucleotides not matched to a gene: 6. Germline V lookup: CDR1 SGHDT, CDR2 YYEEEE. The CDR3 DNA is TGTGCCAGCAGCTTGTTTTGGGGAGGGAAAGAGACCCAGTACTTC. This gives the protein CASSLFWGGKETQYF.

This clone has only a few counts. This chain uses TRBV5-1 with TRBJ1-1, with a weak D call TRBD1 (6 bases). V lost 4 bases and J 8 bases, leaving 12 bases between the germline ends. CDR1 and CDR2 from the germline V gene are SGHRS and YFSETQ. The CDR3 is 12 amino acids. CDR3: CASSQQGSEAFF. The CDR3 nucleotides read TGCGCCAGCAGCCAACAGGGCAGCGAAGCTTTCTTT.

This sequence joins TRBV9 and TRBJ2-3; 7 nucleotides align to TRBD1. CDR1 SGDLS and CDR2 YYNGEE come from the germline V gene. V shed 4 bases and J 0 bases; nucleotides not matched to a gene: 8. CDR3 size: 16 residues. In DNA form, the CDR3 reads TGTGCCAGCAGCACGCGACAGGGATACAGCACAGATACGCAGTATTTT. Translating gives CASSTRQGYSTDTQYF.

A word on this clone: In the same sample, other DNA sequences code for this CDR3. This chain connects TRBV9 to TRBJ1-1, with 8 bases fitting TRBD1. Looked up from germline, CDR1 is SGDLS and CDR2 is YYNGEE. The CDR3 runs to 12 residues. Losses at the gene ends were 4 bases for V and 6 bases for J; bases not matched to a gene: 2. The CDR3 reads CASSLQGAEAFF. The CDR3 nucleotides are TGTGCCAGCAGCCTACAGGGGGCTGAAGCTTTCTTT.

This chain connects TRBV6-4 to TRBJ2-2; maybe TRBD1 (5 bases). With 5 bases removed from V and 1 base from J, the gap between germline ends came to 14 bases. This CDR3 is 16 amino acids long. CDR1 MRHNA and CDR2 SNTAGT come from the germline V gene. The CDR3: CASSPQGRENTGELFF. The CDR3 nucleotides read TGTGCCAGCAGTCCCCAGGGCAGGGAGAACACCGGGGAGCTGTTTTTT.

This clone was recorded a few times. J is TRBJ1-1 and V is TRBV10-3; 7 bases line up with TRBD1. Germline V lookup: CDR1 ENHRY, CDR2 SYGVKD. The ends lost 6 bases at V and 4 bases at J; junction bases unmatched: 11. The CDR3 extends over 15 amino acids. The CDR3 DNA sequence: TGTGCCATCAGCTCCCTGTCGGGGGACAGCACTGAAGCTTTCTTT. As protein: CAISSLSGDSTEAFF.

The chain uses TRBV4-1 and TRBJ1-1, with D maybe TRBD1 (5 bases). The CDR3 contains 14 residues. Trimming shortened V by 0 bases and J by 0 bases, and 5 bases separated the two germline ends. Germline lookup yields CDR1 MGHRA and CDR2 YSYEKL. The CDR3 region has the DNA TGCGCCAGCAGCCAAGAGACAGTGAACACTGAAGCTTTCTTT. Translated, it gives CASSQETVNTEAFF.

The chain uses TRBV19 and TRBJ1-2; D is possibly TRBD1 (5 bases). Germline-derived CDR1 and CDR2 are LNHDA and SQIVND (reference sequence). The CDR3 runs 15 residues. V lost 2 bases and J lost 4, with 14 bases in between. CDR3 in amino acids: CASSIRPGQGYGYTF. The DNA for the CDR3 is TGTGCCAGTAGTATAAGGCCCGGGCAGGGCTATGGCTACACCTTC.

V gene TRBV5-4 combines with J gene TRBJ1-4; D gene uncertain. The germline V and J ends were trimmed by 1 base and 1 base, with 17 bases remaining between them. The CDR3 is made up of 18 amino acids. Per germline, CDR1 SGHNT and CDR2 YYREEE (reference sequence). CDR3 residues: CASSLWVGSGGTNEKLFF. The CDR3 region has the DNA TGTGCCAGCAGCTTGTGGGTTGGCTCGGGAGGAACTAATGAAAAACTGTTTTTT.

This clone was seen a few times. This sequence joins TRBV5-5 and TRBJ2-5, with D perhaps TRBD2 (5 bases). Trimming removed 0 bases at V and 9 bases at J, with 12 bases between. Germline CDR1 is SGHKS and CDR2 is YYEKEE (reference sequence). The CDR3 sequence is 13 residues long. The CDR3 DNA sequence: TGTGCCAGCAGCTTGGCCAGGACTGCCTCCCAGTACTTC. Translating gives CASSLARTASQYF.

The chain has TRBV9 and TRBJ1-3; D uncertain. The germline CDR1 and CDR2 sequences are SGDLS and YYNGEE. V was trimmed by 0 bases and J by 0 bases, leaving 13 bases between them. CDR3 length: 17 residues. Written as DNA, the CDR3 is TGTGCCAGCAGCGTAGACGGGGTTAATCCCTCTGGAAACACCATATATTTT. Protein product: CASSVDGVNPSGNTIYF.

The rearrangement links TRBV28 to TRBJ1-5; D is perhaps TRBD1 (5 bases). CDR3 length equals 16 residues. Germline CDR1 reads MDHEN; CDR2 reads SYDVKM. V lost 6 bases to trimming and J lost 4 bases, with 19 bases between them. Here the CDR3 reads CASRTLPTVLNQPQHF. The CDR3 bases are TGTGCCAGCAGGACTCTACCGACAGTACTAAATCAGCCCCAGCATTTT.

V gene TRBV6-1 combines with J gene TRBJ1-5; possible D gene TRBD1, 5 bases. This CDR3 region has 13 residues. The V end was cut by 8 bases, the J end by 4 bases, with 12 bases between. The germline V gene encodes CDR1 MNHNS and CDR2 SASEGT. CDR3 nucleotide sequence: TGTGCCAGCTCCATCAGGGATAATCAGCCCCAGCATTTT. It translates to CASSIRDNQPQHF.